The rows below give T cell receptor beta chains drawn from one sample of a study of T cells expressing NK-cell markers. TCRdb reprocessed the 5' RACE reads and stores each CDR3 protein as one record, lacking DNA. The sample is made up of about 390,000 distinct CDR3 sequences, and the top ten hold approximately 11% of it. Material: blood T cells: a sorted CD56 or NKG2C T cell subset, CD4+ or CD8+ T cells, or bulk PBMC T cells (not recorded which). The source of these receptors is a woman between 50 and 59 years old in good health. The CDR3 runs from the conserved cysteine through the conserved F or W. Fields, in order: V gene, J gene, CDR3 protein.

TRBV20-1	TRBJ2-1	CSARPAGAWEQFF
TRBV3-1	TRBJ2-6	CASKTGLAGVEANVLTF
TRBV6-1	TRBJ2-7	CASIRDRVSGEQYF
TRBV7-2	TRBJ1-2	CASSLAGGPSGNYGYTF
TRBV4-2	TRBJ2-5	CASSQEYGGIQETQYF
TRBV6-1	TRBJ1-1	CASRIRDTAFTFF
TRBV20-1	TRBJ2-1	CSARGRSETEQFF
TRBV5-1	TRBJ2-1	CASFPGGPSSYNEQFF
TRBV9	TRBJ2-1	CASSVLTGTRKFF
TRBV7-3	TRBJ2-3	CASAQGSGGPDTQYF
TRBV6-1	TRBJ1-2	CASSTLLYGKDNYGYTF
TRBV7-2	TRBJ2-3	CASSRKGLAGVGDTQYF
TRBV2	TRBJ2-5	CASSQTGQETQYF
TRBV7-6	TRBJ2-2	CASKGTPLTGELFF
TRBV10-3	TRBJ2-3	CAIRRNTDTQYF
TRBV5-1	TRBJ2-5	CASSTRLAGGNQETQYF
TRBV3-1	TRBJ2-2	CASSPRASTGELFF
TRBV7-2	TRBJ2-3	CASSLGPGYAAGASTDTQYF
TRBV10-3	TRBJ2-1	CAIRNLAGNNEQFF
TRBV4-1	TRBJ2-1	CASSPSGRLYNEQFF
TRBV20-1	TRBJ2-1	CSARFGTSGGNEQFF
TRBV27	TRBJ1-5	CATKLAGTHSNQPQHF
TRBV20-1	TRBJ2-3	CSASRSTSTDTQYF
TRBV5-1	TRBJ2-1	CASSLSWARLGDEQFF
TRBV11-2	TRBJ2-1	CASSFSSGSGVEQFF
TRBV20-1	TRBJ2-1	CSALGGLSGKNEQFF
TRBV7-9	TRBJ1-1	CASSAGTGGPIEAFF
TRBV6-1	TRBJ1-1	CASTQERNTEAFF
TRBV5-1	TRBJ2-3	CASSGGDRGTDTQYF
TRBV5-1	TRBJ2-3	CASSSKGDTQYF
TRBV21-1	TRBJ2-7	CASRRPRRVESEQYF
TRBV6-6	TRBJ1-2	CASGPSANYGYTF
TRBV12-3/TRBV12-4	TRBJ2-2	CASGAPQGVTGELFF
TRBV5-1	TRBJ2-1	CASSPRRRLTYNEQFF
TRBV13	TRBJ2-1	CASSLSSGRALSYNEQFF
TRBV2	TRBJ2-4	CASTLDRSLAKNIQYF
TRBV7-8	TRBJ2-5	CASSSIRTVQETQYF
TRBV10-1	TRBJ2-4	CASSGRTSGKNIQYF
TRBV10-2	TRBJ2-1	CASTGSGNGNEQFF
TRBV27	TRBJ2-1	CASISYDEQFF
TRBV27	TRBJ2-7	CASTPRGGADEQYF
TRBV12-3/TRBV12-4	TRBJ1-2	CASSSQAQDYGYTF
TRBV7-3	TRBJ2-2	CASSLPKGELFF
TRBV5-1	TRBJ2-7	CASSLGNRAPDAYEQYF
TRBV29-1	TRBJ2-1	CSAGNLGGSFF
TRBV20-1	TRBJ1-1	CSARDPPPSGNEAFF
TRBV5-1	TRBJ1-4	CASSLEHGTPEKLFF
TRBV11-2	TRBJ2-5	CASSSGDRVWEETQYF
TRBV11-3	TRBJ1-1	CASSLASRGTEAFF
TRBV6-5	TRBJ2-1	CASSDPRENYEQFF
TRBV7-2	TRBJ2-4	CASSAGLAINIQYF
TRBV5-6	TRBJ1-2	CASSLNRHGYTF
TRBV30	TRBJ1-1	CAWNLQNTEAFF
TRBV12-3/TRBV12-4	TRBJ2-3	CASSLYGSTDTQYF